This TCR beta chain derives from a study of CD8+ T cells in alopecia areata. Study results and caveats: Among the top 100, expanded CD8+ clones, as well as scalp clonality, were significantly decreased by tofacitinib.

There are a few counts of this clone. Its antigen is unidentified. Specified treatment: oral pan-JAK inhibitor, 5-10 mg twice daily. Following extraction, RNA underwent reverse transcription to cDNA, which served as the sequencing template. TCRdb's table, derived via immunoSEQ multiplex PCR, lists solely in-frame clones and lacks some. Of about 270,000 clones in the sample, around three fifths were seen once. Germline CDR1 is SEHNR and CDR2 is FQNEAQ (reference sequence). CDR3 length equals 13 residues. V lost 5 bases, J lost 4 bases, and 8 bases lay in between. The chain is built from TRBV7-9 and TRBJ1-4; D may be TRBD1 (5 bases). Sequencing was performed on CD4+ T cells sorted from blood, taken at week 52, from a patient treated with tofacitinib. The receptor was isolated from a human donor with alopecia areata. CDR3 bases: TGTGCCAGCAGCCTCGACAGTAATGAAAAACTGTTTTTT. Protein: CASSLDSNEKLFF.